The present T cell receptor (beta chain) was sequenced within a study of spatial heterogeneity in lung cancer. Background on the study: An average of more than ten raw reads was observed per unique TCR and UMI combination. General study findings and limits: Expanded alpha and beta TCR counts within tumors tracked tumor mutation counts.

TCRdb used MiXCR to reprocess the 5' RACE reads, holding one entry per CDR3 protein. The sample contains some 5,500 distinct CDR3 sequences, 9.1% of which appear only once. CDR3 length: 14 amino acids. The V end was cut by 5 bases, the J end by 2 bases, with 12 bases between. Per the germline V gene, CDR1 is MNHEY and CDR2 is SVGAGI. Time point denoted: sample taken at primary tumor resection. This clonotype was found many times. No antigen is known for it. This chain uses TRBV6-5 with TRBJ2-5; D call uncertain. Material: lung tumor tissue, obtained at surgery. This TCR was recovered from a female donor with early-stage non-small cell lung cancer. The CDR3 region has the DNA TGTGCCAGCAGTCCTCCTGGGTATCAAGAGACCCAGTACTTC. Amino acid sequence: CASSPPGYQETQYF.